The clone carrying this T cell receptor beta chain was detected only a few times. This entry belongs to a study of blood T cells in healthy people across ages. Germline CDR1 and CDR2: MNHEY and SMNVEV (reference sequence). The V end lost 3 bases, the J end lost 9 bases, and 24 bases lay between the germline ends. CDR3 length: 16 amino acids. The sample providers were healthy Caucasian people from Russia, aged about 6 to 100. Extracted total RNA amounted to at least 5.5 micrograms for each sample. Alongside a J-beta primer mix, a sample-barcoded 5' primer served in a second PCR lasting 7 to 11 cycles. Via MiXCR, TCRdb re-called the 5' RACE reads, giving one row per CDR3 protein. The data hold hundreds of thousands of distinct CDR3 sequences, with 43% observed a single time.

V usage is TRBV27 and J usage is TRBJ2-7; D gene uncertain. The receptor's source is a woman in her fifties or sixties in good health. Input material: blood. DNA for the CDR3: TGTGCCAGCAGTTTCAGTACTGGTCGGGTTCCGGCCGGGCAGTACTTC. It yields the protein CASSFSTGRVPAGQYF.